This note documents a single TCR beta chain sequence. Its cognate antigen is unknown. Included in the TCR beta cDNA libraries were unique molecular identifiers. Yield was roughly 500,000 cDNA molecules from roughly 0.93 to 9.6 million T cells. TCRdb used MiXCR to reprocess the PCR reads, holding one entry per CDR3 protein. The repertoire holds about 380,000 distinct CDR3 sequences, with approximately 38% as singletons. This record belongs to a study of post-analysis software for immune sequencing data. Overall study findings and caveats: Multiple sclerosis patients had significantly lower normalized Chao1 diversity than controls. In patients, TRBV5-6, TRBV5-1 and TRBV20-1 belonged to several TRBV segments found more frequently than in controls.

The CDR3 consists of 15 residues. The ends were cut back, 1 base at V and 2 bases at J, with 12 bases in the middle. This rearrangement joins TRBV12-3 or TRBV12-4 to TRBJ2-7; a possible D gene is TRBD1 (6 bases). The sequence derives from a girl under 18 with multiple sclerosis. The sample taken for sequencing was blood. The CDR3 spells CASSLDRGQPYEQYF. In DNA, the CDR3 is TGTGCCAGCAGTTTAGACCGAGGACAGCCCTACGAGCAGTACTTC.